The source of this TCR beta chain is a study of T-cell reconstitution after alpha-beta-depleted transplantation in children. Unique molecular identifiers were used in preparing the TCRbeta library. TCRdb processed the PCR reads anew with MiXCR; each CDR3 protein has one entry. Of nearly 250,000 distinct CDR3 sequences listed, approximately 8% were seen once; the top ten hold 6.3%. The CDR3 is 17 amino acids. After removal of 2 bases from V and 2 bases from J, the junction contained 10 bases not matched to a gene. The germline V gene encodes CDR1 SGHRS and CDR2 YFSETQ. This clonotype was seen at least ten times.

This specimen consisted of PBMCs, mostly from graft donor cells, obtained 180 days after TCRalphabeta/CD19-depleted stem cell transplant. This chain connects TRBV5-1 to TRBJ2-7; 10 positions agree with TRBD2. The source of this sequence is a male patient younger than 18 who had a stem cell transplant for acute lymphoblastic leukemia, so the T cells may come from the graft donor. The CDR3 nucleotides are TGCGCCAGCAGCTTATCCCTAGCGGGAGATGGCGCCTACGAGCAGTACTTC. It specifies CASSLSLAGDGAYEQYF.